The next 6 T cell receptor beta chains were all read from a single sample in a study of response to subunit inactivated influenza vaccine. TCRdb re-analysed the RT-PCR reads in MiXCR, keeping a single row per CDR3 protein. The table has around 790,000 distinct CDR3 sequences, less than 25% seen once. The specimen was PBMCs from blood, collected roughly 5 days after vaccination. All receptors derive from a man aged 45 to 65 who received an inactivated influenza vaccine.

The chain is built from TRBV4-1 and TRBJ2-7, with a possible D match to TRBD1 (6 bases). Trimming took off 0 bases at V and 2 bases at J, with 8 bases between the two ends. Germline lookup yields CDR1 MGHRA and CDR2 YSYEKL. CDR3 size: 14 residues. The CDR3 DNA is TGCGCCAGCAGCCAAGAGTGGGGGCCCTACGAGCAGTACTTC. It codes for CASSQEWGPYEQYF.

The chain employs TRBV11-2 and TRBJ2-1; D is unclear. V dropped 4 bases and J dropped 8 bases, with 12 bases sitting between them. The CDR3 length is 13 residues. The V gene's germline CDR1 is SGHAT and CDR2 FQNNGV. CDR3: CASSSGVVYEQFF. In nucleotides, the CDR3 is TGTGCCAGCAGCTCCGGCGTCGTCTATGAGCAGTTCTTC.

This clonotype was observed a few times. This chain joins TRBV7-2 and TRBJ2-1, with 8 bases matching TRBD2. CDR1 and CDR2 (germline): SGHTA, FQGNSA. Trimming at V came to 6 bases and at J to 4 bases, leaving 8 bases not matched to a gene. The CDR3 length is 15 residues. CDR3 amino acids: CASSWVAGGYNEQFF. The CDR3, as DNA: TGTGCCAGCAGTTGGGTGGCGGGGGGTTACAATGAGCAGTTCTTC.

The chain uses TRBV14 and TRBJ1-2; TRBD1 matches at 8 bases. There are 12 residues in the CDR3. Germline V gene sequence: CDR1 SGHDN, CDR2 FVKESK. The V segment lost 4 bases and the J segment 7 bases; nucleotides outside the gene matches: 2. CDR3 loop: CASSPQGAGYTF. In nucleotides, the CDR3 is TGTGCCAGCAGCCCGCAGGGGGCTGGCTACACCTTC.

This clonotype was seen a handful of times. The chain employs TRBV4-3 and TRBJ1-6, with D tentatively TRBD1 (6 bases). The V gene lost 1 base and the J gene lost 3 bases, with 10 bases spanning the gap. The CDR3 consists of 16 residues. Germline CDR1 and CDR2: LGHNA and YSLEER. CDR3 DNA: TGCGCCAGCAGCCAAGGGGGGGCAGACTATAATTCACCCCTCCACTTT. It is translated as CASSQGGADYNSPLHF.

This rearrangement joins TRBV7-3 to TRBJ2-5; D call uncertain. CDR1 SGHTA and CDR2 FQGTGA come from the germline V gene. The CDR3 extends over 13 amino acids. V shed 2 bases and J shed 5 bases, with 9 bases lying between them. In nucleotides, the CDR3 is TGTGCCAGCAGCTTACGATGGCAGGAGACCCAGTACTTC. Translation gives CASSLRWQETQYF. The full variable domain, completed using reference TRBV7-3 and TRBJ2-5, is GAGVSQTPSNKVTEKGKYVELRCDPISGHTALYWYRQSLGQGPEFLIYFQGTGAADDSGLPNDRFFAVRPEGSVSTLKIQRTERGDSAVYLCASSLRWQETQYFGPGTRLLVL.